The sample holds a few counts of the clone carrying this T cell receptor beta chain. The second PCR ran 7 to 11 cycles with a sample-barcoded 5' primer and J-beta primers. One entry per CDR3 protein, called by TCRdb with MiXCR from the 5' RACE reads. Of roughly 1,700,000 distinct CDR3 sequences in the sample, over 25% were seen once. This specimen belongs to a study of blood T cells in healthy people across ages. Germline V gives CDR1 MNHNY, CDR2 SVGAGI (reference sequence). CDR3 size: 17 residues. This clonotype was obtained from a woman aged 25-40 years in good health. The sample consisted of blood. The chain links TRBV6-6 to TRBJ2-1, with 9 bases lining up with TRBD1. The J call may be mistaken, given a closer DNA end match to TRBJ2-7. The CDR3 nucleotides are TGTGCCAGCAGTTCGGCGGGGACAGGGTACTCCTACAATGAGCAGTACTTC. It encodes CASSSAGTGYSYNEQYF.